A selection of T cell receptor beta chains follows, all from one sample in a study of cytomegalovirus exposure and HLA in healthy donors. Data came from immunoSEQ multiplex PCR; TCRdb stores just in-frame clones and leaves some out. This table holds 150,000 to 200,000 clones, roughly 81% found once. Material: PBMCs. These receptors came from a woman between 18 and 29 years old in good health and CMV-seropositive. The CDR3 runs from the conserved cysteine through the conserved F or W. D genes are given only for firm matches. Only some rows state a clone size, as once, few, many or a class for expanded clones.

v_gene	j_gene	d_gene	abundance	CDR3nt	CDR3aa
TRBV11-2	TRBJ2-5	NA	NA	TGTGCCAGCAGTTTCTTTCTCTCGTACCAAGAGACCCAGTACTTC	CASSFFLSYQETQYF
TRBV10-2	TRBJ1-2	NA	NA	TGCGCCAGCAGAGGGGAGGGGAGTGGCTACACCTTC	CASRGEGSGYTF
TRBV7-9	TRBJ2-1	TRBD1	NA	TGTGCCAGCAGCTTAGGGACAGGGGGATCACAATACAATGAGCAGTTCTTC	CASSLGTGGSQYNEQFF
TRBV7-2	TRBJ1-1	NA	NA	TGTGCCAGCAGCCCCGGCAATAGGGTCGGGGACACTGAAGCTTTCTTT	CASSPGNRVGDTEAFF
TRBV18	TRBJ2-7	TRBD2	NA	TGTGCCAGCTCCCCTAGGGTAGCGGGGCCTACCGAGCAGTACTTC	CASSPRVAGPTEQYF
TRBV5-6	TRBJ2-1	TRBD2	NA	TGTGCCAGCAGCTTGTTTGGGAGGGCTTACAATGAGCAGTTCTTC	CASSLFGRAYNEQFF
TRBV7-2	TRBJ2-1	TRBD1	NA	TGTGCCAGCAGCTCCAGGACAGGGGGCTACAATGAGCAGTTCTTC	CASSSRTGGYNEQFF
TRBV27	TRBJ1-5	TRBD1	NA	TGTGCCAGCAGTTTATTATACAGGGGGAGAGATCAGCCCCAGCATTTT	CASSLLYRGRDQPQHF
TRBV28	TRBJ1-2	TRBD1	NA	TGTGCCAGCAGTTCGACGGACAGGGTCTATGGCTACACCTTC	CASSSTDRVYGYTF
TRBV10-3	TRBJ2-3	TRBD2	few	TGTGCCATCAGTGGGGCGAGCGGGGGGGCAGGATTTGGTACGCAGTATTTT	CAISGASGGAGFGTQYF
TRBV12-5	TRBJ1-5	NA	NA	TGTGCTAGTGGTTTAGGGTCAGGGCAGCCCCAGCATTTT	CASGLGSGQPQHF
TRBV6-5	TRBJ2-7	NA	NA	TGTGCCAGCAGTTCGGGGACATCAACTGCATGGGAGCAGTACTTC	CASSSGTSTAWEQYF
TRBV6-1	TRBJ1-1	NA	NA	TGTGCCAGCAGTGTACTCGGGGGGGGCACTGAAGCTTTCTTT	CASSVLGGGTEAFF
TRBV21-1	TRBJ2-7	NA	NA	TGTGCCAGCACTAGCAAAGACGTAGCGGGAGTCTACGAGCAGTACTTC	CASTSKDVAGVYEQYF
TRBV5-1	TRBJ1-3	NA	NA	TGCGCCAGCAGCCCGGGGGAGCTCCGAAACACCATATATTTT	CASSPGELRNTIYF
TRBV15	TRBJ1-3	NA	few	TGTGCCACCAGCAGAGGTCCCCGGAGCTCTGGAAACACCATATATTTT	CATSRGPRSSGNTIYF
TRBV19	TRBJ1-2	NA	NA	TGTGCCAGTAGTATGTCACGACAGTCTTATGGCTACACCTTC	CASSMSRQSYGYTF
TRBV11-2	TRBJ1-1	NA	NA	TGTGCCAGCAGCTTAAAGCTGGCTTTGAGGGCTTTCTTT	CASSLKLALRAFF
TRBV6-6	TRBJ1-5	NA	once	TGTGCCAGCAACTCCCCACCGCATTTT	CASNSPPHF
TRBV2	TRBJ1-5	NA	NA	TGTGCCAGCAGTGCCGGGGTGGACGGCAATCAGCCCCAGCATTTT	CASSAGVDGNQPQHF
TRBV2	TRBJ1-6	NA	NA	TGTGCCAGCAGTGACAGGGGCAATTCACCCCTCCACTTT	CASSDRGNSPLHF
TRBV13	TRBJ2-7	TRBD1	NA	TGTGCCAGCAGCTCTCGGACAGGGAGTTCCTACGAGCAGTACTTC	CASSSRTGSSYEQYF
TRBV2	TRBJ1-3	NA	NA	TGTGCCAGCAGTGGTGTCAGCGCTGGAAACACCATATATTTT	CASSGVSAGNTIYF
TRBV6-5	TRBJ1-2	TRBD1	NA	TGTGCCAGCAGTTTGTCACAGGGGGCTGGAGGCTACACCTTC	CASSLSQGAGGYTF
TRBV4-3	TRBJ2-3	TRBD1	NA	TGCGCCAGCTCCGACAGGGGGTGGGCAGATACGCAGTATTTT	CASSDRGWADTQYF
TRBV4-2	TRBJ1-2	NA	NA	TGTGCCAGCACTACTGTGGGGGGAGGTTACTATGGCTACACCTTC	CASTTVGGGYYGYTF
TRBV20-1	TRBJ1-2	NA	NA	TGCAGTGCGGACTGGAACTATGGCTACACCTTC	CSADWNYGYTF
TRBV7-3	TRBJ1-3	TRBD1	few	TGTGCCAGCAGCGACCAGGGGGCTGGAAACACCATATATTTT	CASSDQGAGNTIYF